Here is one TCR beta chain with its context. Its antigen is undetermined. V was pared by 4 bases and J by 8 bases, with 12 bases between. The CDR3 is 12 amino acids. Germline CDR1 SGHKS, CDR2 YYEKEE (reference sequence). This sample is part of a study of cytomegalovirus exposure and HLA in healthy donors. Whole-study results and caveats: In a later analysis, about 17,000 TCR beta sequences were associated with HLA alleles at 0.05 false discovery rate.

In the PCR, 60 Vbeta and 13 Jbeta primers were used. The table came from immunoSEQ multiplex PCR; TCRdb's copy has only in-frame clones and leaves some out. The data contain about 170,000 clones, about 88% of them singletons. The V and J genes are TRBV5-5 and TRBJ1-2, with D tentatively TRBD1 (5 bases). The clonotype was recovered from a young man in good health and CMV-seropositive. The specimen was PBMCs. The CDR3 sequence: CASSTGGEGYTF. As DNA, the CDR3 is TGTGCCAGCAGCACGGGGGGAGAGGGCTACACCTTC.